This note documents a single T cell receptor (beta chain) sequence. What this receptor recognizes is not known. The record has no base qualities; no much larger clone is one base away. The roughly 39 donors, aged about 6 to 100 years, were systemically healthy Caucasian individuals from Russia. Each donor gave roughly 9 milliliters of peripheral blood, drawn into EDTA-treated Vacutainer tubes. Ficoll-Paque density-gradient centrifugation was used to isolate PBMCs, with at least 6 million obtained per sample. Trizol reagent was used to extract total RNA from the PBMCs, yielding at least 6 micrograms per sample. Naive CD45RAhigh/CD27high T cell percentages were measured by flow cytometry on a PBMC aliquot from every donor. Library generation was performed with 5' RACE. This sample was sequenced with an Illumina HiSeq 2500. A second PCR of about 7 to 12 cycles was run with a J-beta primer mix and a sample-barcoded 5' primer. A template-switch 5' adaptor carrying 12 random nucleotides introduced a unique molecular identifier onto each TCR beta cDNA molecule. At least 2.5 million CDR3-containing paired-end reads were obtained from each sample. The Mint cDNA synthesis kit, primed by a TRBC-specific oligonucleotide, was used to synthesize first-strand cDNA from all RNA. Following uracil-DNA glycosylase treatment, all cDNA underwent a first 18-cycle PCR with the universal primers M1SS and BC2_uni_R. On the authors' methods: For normalization, 1 million high-quality reads were randomly selected from each sample, with every read carrying a distinct molecular identifier. Reads with shared molecular identifiers were discarded instead of being binned into consensus sequences. CDR3 identification, clonotype clustering and error correction used MiTCR with a Q25 quality threshold and the strictest error-elimination algorithm. Lower-bound total TCR beta diversity was estimated with a nonparametric unseen species model using Euler transformation. TCRdb ran its own pipeline on the public reads, namely fastp trimming at Q25 and MiXCR clone calling, and kept in-frame beta chains. Identical CDR3 protein sequences are pooled into one entry, listed with their most common genes and DNA. TCRdb assigned the V and J calls; the authors' analysis was not used. The sample table records about 1.7 million distinct CDR3 sequences; 28% of these occur just once. The ten largest clones represent roughly 8% of the sample.

These data belong to a study of blood T cells in healthy people across ages (dated by TCRdb to 2014 to 2015). With respect to the entire study: In model experiments, roughly one uniquely barcoded TCR beta cDNA molecule per two T cells was captured by template switching. Using the same blood draw, the study looked at two additional independent replicas of 1 million unique cDNA reads for two donors, one aged 18 to 30 and the other aged 80 or older. Using deep sequencing normalized with unique cDNA molecular identifiers, the study measured how TCR beta repertoire diversity changes with age. The donors were divided into four age groups: young (average around 15 years), middle-aged (under 40), aged (approximately 59) and long-lived (roughly 88). To avoid experimental bias, donors of different ages were spread randomly across the sequencing lanes.

Summary of the overall study and its limitations: Estimates of total diversity based on one million sequenced T cells were considered lower bounds and underestimates. The percentage of naive T cells measured by flow cytometry correlated strongly with observed TCR beta diversity. Bulk unsorted PBMC profiling prevented conclusive comparison of naive and antigen-experienced compartments. The CMV infection status of donors was not known, potentially confounding age-related changes in expanded clonotypes. The long-lived group showed more naive CD4+ T cells, fewer expanded clones and increased TCR diversity than the aged group, suggesting age selection. Observed TCR beta diversity per million T cells fell roughly linearly with age, and a significant reduction was already apparent by age roughly 40.

CDR1 and CDR2 are drawn from the germline V gene (reference sequence): SGHKS, YYEKEE. The CDR3 runs 15 amino acids, cysteine and phenylalanine included. Just the 45-base CDR3 DNA is kept, in frame starting at base 1. V is reduced by 1 base and J by 5 bases, leaving a spacing of 13 bases between them. The sequenced sample consisted of blood. The TCR originated in a woman in her thirties in good health. In this chain, TRBV5-5 is recombined with TRBJ2-1; a tentative D match to TRBD1 spans 5 bases. The DNA sequence is given as TGTGCCAGCAGCTTGTTGGTCAGGGCCCACAATGAGCAGTTCTTC. Protein translation: CASSLLVRAHNEQFF. Supplemented by the reference TRBV5-5 and TRBJ2-1 proteins around the CDR3, the complete variable domain is DAGVTQSPTHLIKTRGQQVTLRCSPISGHKSVSWYQQVLGQGPQFIFQYYEKEERGRGNFPDRFSARQFPNYSSELNVNALLLGDSALYLCASSLLVRAHNEQFFGPGTRLTVL.